The clone carrying this T cell receptor (beta chain) was seen only a few times. This CDR3 is 16 amino acids long. From germline, CDR1 is SGHTA and CDR2 FQGNSA. Deletions cut 6 bases from V and 5 bases from J, with 20 bases between. These data are taken from a study of patients and donors after allogeneic stem cell transplantation. Each CDR3 protein gets one entry after TCRdb re-called the RT-PCR reads with MiXCR. The sample has about 960,000 distinct CDR3 sequences; approximately 18% are singletons. The source is a human donor who was either an allogeneic HSCT recipient or a stem cell or donor lymphocyte infusion donor (not recorded which). It is not recorded whose cells these are; they may come from a transplant donor. Material for sequencing was blood, either unsorted or a sorted T cell fraction (not recorded which). The V and J genes are TRBV7-2 and TRBJ2-1, with D perhaps matching TRBD1 (5 bases). The CDR3 protein is CASSRSQAGWNNEQFF. The CDR3 region has the DNA TGTGCCAGCAGTCGCTCACAGGCAGGGTGGAACAATGAGCAGTTCTTC.